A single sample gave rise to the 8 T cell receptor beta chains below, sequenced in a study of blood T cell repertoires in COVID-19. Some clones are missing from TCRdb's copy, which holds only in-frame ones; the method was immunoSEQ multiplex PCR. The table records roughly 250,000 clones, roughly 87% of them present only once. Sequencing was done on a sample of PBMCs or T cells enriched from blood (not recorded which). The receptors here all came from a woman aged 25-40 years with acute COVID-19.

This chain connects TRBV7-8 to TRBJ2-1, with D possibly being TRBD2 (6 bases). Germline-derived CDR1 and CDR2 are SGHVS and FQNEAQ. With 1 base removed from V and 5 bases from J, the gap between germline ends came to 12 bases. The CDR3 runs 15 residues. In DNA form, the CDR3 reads TGTGCCAGCAGCTTAGATTTTGCGGGGAACAATGAGCAGTTCTTC. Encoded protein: CASSLDFAGNNEQFF.

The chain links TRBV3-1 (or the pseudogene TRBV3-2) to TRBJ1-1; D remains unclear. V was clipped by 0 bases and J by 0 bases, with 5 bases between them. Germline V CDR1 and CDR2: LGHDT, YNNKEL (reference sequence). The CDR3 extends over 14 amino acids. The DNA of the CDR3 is TGTGCCAGCAGCCAAGATTTCGTGAACACTGAAGCTTTCTTT. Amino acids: CASSQDFVNTEAFF.

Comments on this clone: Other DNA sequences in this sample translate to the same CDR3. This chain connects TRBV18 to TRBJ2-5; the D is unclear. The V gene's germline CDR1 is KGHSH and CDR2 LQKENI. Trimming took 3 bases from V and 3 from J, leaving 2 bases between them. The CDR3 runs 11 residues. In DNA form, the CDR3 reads TGTGCCAGCTCACCTAAAGAGACCCAGTACTTC. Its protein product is CASSPKETQYF. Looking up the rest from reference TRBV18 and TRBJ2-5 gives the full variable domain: NAGVMQNPRHLVRRRGQEARLRCSPMKGHSHVYWYRQLPEEGLKFMVYLQKENIIDESGMPKERFSAEFPKEGPSILRIQQVVRGDSAAYFCASSPKETQYFGPGTRLLVL.

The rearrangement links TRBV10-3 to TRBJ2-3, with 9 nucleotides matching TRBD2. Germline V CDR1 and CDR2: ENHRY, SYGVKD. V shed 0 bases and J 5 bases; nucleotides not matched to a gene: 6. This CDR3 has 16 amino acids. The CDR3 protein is CAISESGGGVIDTQYF. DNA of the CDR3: TGTGCCATCAGTGAGTCCGGCGGGGGGGTGATAGATACGCAGTATTTT.

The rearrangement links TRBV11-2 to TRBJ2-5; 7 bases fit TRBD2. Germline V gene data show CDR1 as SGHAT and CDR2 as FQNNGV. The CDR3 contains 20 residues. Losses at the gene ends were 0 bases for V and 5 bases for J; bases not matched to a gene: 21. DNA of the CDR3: TGTGCCAGCAGCTTAGATAGTGGTAGCACTTGGGGGGGTTCTGGGGAGACCCAGTACTTC. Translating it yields CASSLDSGSTWGGSGETQYF. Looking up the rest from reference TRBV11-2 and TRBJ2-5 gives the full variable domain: EAGVAQSPRYKIIEKRQSVAFWCNPISGHATLYWYQQILGQGPKLLIQFQNNGVVDDSQLPKDRFSAERLKGVDSTLKIQPAKLEDSAVYLCASSLDSGSTWGGSGETQYFGPGTRLLVL.

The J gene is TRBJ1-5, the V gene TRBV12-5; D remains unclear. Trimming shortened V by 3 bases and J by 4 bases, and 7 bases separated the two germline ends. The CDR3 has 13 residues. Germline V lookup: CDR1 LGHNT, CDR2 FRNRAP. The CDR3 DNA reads TGTGCTAGTGGTTTAAGTGAGAATCAGCCCCAGCATTTT. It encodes CASGLSENQPQHF.

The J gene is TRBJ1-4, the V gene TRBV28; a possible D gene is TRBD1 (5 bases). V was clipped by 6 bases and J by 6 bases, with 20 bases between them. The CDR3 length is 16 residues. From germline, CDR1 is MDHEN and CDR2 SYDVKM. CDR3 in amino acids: CASRADRQRMYEKLFF. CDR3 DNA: TGTGCCAGCAGAGCCGACAGACAGCGAATGTATGAAAAACTGTTTTTT.

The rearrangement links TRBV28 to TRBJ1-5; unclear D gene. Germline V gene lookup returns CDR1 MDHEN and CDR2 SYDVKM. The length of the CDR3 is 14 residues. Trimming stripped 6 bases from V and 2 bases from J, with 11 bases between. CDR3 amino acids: CASRTTPGNQPQHF. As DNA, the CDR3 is TGTGCCAGCAGAACTACACCGGGCAATCAGCCCCAGCATTTT.